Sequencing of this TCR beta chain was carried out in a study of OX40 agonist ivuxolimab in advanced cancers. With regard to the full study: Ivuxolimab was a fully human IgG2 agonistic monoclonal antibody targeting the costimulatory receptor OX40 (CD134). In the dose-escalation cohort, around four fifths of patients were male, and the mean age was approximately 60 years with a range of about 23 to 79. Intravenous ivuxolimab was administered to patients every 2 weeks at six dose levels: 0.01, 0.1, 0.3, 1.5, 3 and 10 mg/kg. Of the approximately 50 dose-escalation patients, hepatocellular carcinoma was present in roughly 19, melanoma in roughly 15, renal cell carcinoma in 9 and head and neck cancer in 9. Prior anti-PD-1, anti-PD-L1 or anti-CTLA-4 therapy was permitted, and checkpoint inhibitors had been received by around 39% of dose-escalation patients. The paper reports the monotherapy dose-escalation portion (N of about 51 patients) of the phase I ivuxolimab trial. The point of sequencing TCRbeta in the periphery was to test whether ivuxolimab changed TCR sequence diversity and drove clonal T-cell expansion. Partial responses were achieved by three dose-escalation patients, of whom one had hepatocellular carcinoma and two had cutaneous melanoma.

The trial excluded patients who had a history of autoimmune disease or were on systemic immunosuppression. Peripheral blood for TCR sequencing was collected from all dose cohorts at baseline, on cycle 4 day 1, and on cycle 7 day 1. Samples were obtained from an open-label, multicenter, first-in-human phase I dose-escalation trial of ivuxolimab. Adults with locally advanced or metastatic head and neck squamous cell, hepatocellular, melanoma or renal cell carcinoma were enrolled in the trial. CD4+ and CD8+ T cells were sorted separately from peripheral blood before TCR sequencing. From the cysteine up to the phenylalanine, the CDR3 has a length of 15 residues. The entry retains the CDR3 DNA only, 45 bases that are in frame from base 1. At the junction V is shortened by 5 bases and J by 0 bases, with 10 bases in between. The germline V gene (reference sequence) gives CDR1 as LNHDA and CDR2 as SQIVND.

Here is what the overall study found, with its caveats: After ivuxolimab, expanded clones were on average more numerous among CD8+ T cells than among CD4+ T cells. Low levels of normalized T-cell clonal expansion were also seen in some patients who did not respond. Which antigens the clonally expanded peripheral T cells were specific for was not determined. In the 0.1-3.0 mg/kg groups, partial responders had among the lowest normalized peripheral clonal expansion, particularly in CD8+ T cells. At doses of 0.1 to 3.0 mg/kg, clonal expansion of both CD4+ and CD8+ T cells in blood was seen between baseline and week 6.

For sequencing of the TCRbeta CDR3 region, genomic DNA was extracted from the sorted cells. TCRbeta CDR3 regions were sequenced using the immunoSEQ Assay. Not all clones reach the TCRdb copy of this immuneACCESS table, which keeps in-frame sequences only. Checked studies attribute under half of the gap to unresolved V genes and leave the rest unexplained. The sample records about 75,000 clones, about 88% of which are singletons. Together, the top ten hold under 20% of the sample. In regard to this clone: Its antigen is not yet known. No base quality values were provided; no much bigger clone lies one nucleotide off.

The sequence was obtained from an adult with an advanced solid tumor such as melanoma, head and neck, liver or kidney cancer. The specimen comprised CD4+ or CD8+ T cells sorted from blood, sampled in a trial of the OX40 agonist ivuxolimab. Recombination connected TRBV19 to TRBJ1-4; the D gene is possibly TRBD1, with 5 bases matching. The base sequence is TGTGCCAGTAGTTATGGGGGGACAACTAATGAAAAACTGTTTTTT. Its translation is CASSYGGTTNEKLFF.